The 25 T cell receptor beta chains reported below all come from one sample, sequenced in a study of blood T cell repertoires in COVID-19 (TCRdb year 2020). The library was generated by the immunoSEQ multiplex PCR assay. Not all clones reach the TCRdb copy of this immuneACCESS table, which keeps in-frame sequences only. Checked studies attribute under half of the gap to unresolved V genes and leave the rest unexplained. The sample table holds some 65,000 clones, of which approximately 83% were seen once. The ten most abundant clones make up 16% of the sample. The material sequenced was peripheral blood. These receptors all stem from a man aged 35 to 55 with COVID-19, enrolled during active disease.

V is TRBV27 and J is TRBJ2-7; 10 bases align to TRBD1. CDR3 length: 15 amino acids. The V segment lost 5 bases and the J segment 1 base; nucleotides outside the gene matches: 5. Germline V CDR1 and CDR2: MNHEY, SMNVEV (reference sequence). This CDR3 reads CASSPSGQGSYEQYF. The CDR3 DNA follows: TGTGCCAGCAGTCCGTCGGGACAGGGGTCCTACGAGCAGTACTTC.

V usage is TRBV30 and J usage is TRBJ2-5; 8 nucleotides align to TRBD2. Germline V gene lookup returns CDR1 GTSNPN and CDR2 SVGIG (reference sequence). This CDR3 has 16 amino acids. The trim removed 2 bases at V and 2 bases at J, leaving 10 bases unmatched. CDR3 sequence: CAWSHAYGGVQETQYF. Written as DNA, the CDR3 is TGTGCCTGGAGTCACGCTTACGGGGGGGTTCAAGAGACCCAGTACTTC.

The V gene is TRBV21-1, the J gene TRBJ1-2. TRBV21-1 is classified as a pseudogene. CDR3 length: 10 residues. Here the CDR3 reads CASSPGWANF. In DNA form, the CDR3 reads TGTGCCAGCAGCCCGGGGTGGGCCAACTTC.

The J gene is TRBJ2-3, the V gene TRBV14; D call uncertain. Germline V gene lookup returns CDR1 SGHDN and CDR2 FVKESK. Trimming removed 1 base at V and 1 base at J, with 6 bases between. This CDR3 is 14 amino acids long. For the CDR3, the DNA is TGTGCCAGCAGCCAAGTCACTCGCACAGATACGCAGTATTTT. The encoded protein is CASSQVTRTDTQYF.

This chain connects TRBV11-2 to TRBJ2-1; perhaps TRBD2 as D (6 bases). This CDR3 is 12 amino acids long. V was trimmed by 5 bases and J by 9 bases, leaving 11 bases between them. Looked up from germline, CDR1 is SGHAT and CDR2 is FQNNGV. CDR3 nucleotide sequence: TGTGCCAGCAGCAAACTAGCCGGTGAGCAGTTCTTC. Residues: CASSKLAGEQFF.

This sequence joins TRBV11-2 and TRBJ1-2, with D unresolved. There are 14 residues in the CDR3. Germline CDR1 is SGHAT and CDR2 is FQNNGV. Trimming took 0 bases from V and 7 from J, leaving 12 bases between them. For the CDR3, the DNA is TGTGCCAGCAGCTTAGATGCGGGATTGGTTGGCTACACCTTC. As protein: CASSLDAGLVGYTF.

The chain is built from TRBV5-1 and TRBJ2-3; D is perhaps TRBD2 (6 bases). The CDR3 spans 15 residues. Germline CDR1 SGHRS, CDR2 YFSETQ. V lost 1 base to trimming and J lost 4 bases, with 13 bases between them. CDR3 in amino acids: CASSLSSGGADTQYF. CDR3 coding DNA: TGCGCCAGCAGCTTGTCTTCGGGCGGGGCAGATACGCAGTATTTT. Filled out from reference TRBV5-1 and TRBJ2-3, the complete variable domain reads KAGVTQTPRYLIKTRGQQVTLSCSPISGHRSVSWYQQTPGQGLQFLFEYFSETQRNKGNFPGRFSGRQFSNSRSEMNVSTLELGDSALYLCASSLSSGGADTQYFGPGTRLTVL.

Written as DNA, the CDR3 is TGCGCCAGCAGCTTAGGTGAAGGGGGGGAACAAAAACTGTTTTTT. Protein product: CASSLGEGGEQKLFF. The chain uses TRBV5-1 and TRBJ1-4; possibly TRBD1 for D (6 bases). Germline values: CDR1 SGHRS, CDR2 YFSETQ. The CDR3 has 15 amino acids. V shed 2 bases and J shed 9 bases, with 17 bases lying between them.

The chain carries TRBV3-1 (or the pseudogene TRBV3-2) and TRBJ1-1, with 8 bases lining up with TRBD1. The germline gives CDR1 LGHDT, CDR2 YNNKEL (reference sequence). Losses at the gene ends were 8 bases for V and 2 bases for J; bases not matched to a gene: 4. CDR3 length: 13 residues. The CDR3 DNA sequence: TGTGCCAGCGCGGACAGGGCCAACACTGAAGCTTTCTTT. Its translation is CASADRANTEAFF.

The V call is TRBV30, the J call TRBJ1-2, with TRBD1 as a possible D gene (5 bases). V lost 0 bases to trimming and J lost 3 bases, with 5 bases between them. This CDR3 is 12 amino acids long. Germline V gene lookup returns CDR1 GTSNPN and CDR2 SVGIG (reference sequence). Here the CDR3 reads CAWSVQDYGYTF. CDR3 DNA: TGTGCCTGGAGTGTACAGGACTATGGCTACACCTTC.

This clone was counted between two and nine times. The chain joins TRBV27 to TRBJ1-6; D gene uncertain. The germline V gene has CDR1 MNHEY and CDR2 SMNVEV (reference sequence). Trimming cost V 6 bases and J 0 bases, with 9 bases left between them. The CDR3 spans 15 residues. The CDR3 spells CASRVMSSYNSPLHF. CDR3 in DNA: TGTGCCAGCAGGGTTATGAGCTCCTATAATTCACCCCTCCACTTT.

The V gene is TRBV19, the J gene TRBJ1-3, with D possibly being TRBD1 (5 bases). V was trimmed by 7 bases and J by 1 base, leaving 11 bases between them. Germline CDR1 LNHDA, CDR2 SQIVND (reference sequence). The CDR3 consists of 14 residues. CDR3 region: CASMQGHSGNTIYF. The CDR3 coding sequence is TGTGCCAGTATGCAGGGCCATTCTGGAAACACCATATATTTT.

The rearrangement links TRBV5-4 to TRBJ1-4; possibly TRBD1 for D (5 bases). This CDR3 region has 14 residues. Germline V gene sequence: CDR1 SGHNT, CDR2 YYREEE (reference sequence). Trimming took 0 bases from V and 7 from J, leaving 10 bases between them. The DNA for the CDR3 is TGTGCCAGCAGCTTGGCGGGAGGGGCTGAAAAACTGTTTTTT. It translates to CASSLAGGAEKLFF.

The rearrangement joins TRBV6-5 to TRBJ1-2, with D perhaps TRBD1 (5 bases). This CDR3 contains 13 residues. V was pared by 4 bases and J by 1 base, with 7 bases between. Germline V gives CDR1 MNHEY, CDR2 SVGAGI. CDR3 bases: TGTGCCAGCAGTTTGACAGTTAACTATGGCTACACCTTC. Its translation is CASSLTVNYGYTF.

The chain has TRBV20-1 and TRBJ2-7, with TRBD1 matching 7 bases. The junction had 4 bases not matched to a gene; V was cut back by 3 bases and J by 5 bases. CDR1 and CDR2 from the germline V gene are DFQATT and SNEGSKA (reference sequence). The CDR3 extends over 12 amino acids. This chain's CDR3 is CSASRGPDEQYF. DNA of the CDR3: TGCAGTGCTAGTAGGGGGCCGGACGAGCAGTACTTC.

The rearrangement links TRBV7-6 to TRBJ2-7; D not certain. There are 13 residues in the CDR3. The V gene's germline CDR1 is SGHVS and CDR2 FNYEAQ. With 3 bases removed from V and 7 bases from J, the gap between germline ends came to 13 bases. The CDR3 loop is CASSFEDYGEQYF. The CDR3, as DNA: TGTGCCAGCAGCTTCGAGGATTACGGGGAGCAGTACTTC.

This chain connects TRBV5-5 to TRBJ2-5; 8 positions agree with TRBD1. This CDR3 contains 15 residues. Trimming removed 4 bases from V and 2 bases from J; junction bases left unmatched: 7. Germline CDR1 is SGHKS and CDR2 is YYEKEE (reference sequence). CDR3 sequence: CASSPLRDRQETQYF. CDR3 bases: TGTGCCAGCAGCCCCCTTAGGGACAGGCAAGAGACCCAGTACTTC. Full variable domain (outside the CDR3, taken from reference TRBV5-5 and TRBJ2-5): DAGVTQSPTHLIKTRGQQVTLRCSPISGHKSVSWYQQVLGQGPQFIFQYYEKEERGRGNFPDRFSARQFPNYSSELNVNALLLGDSALYLCASSPLRDRQETQYFGPGTRLLVL.

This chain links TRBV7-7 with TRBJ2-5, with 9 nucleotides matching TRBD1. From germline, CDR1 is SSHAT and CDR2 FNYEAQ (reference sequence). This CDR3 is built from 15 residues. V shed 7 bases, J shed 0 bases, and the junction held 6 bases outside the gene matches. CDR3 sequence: CASTLGTGYQETQYF. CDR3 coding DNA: TGTGCCAGCACCCTAGGGACAGGGTACCAAGAGACCCAGTACTTC.

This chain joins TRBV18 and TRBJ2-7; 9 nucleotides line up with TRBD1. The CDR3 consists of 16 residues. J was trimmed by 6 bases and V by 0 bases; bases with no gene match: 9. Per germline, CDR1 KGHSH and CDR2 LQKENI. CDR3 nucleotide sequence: TGTGCCAGCTCACCACCGGGACAGGGAAGTAAAAGCGAGCAGTACTTC. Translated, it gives CASSPPGQGSKSEQYF.

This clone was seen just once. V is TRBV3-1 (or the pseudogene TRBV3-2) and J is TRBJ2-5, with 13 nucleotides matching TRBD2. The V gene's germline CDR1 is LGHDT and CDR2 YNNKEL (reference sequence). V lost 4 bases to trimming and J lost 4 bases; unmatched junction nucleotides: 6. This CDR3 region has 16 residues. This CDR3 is CASSLILAGGRETQYF. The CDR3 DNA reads TGTGCCAGCAGCCTAATACTAGCGGGGGGGCGAGAGACCCAGTACTTC.

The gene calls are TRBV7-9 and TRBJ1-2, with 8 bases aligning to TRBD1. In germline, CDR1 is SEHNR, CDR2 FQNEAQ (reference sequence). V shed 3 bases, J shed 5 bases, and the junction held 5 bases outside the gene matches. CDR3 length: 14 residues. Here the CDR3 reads CASSFGQGRYGYTF. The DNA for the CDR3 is TGTGCCAGCAGCTTCGGACAGGGAAGGTATGGCTACACCTTC.

This CDR3 reads CASTPGQNLYEQYF. The CDR3 coding sequence is TGTGCCAGCACCCCGGGACAGAACCTCTACGAGCAGTACTTC. The rearrangement links TRBV28 to TRBJ2-7; 7 positions agree with TRBD1. The trim removed 7 bases at V and 3 bases at J, leaving 9 bases unmatched. CDR1 and CDR2 from the germline V gene are MDHEN and SYDVKM. The CDR3 is 14 amino acids.

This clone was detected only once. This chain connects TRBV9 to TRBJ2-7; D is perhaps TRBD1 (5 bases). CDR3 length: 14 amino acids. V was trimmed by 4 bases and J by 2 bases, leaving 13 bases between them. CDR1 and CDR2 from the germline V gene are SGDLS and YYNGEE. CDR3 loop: CASSPRAGPYEQYF. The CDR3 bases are TGTGCCAGCAGCCCACGTGCAGGGCCCTACGAGCAGTACTTC.

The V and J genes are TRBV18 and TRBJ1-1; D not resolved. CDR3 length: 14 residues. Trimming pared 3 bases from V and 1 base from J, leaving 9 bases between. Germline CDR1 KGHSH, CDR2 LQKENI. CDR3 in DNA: TGTGCCAGCTCACCGCTGGCGGAGAACACTGAAGCTTTCTTT. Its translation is CASSPLAENTEAFF.

This chain's CDR3 is CASSWTRGELFF. The CDR3 bases are TGTGCCAGCAGCTGGACACGGGGGGAGCTGTTTTTT. This chain joins TRBV5-6 and TRBJ2-2; possibly TRBD1 for D (5 bases). From germline, CDR1 is SGHDT and CDR2 YYEEEE. Trimming removed 3 bases from V and 8 bases from J, with 8 bases in between. The CDR3 is 12 amino acids.